This T cell receptor (beta chain) is drawn from a study of control samples from healthy donors and cancer patients. Data came from immunoSEQ multiplex PCR; TCRdb stores just in-frame clones and leaves some out. The sample shows approximately 230,000 clones, roughly 82% of them seen only once. Unmatched junction bases numbered 4, after V lost 4 bases and J lost 1 base. The CDR3 is 14 residues long. CDR1 KGHSH and CDR2 LQKENI come from the germline V gene. Sequenced material: PBMCs. V usage is TRBV18 and J usage is TRBJ2-7, with TRBD2 matching over 7 bases. This TCR derives from a woman aged 55-69 years with lung cancer. For the CDR3, the DNA is TGTGCCAGCTCACAATCGGGGGGATCCTACGAGCAGTACTTC. Its protein product is CASSQSGGSYEQYF. Filled out from reference TRBV18 and TRBJ2-7, the complete variable domain reads NAGVMQNPRHLVRRRGQEARLRCSPMKGHSHVYWYRQLPEEGLKFMVYLQKENIIDESGMPKERFSAEFPKEGPSILRIQQVVRGDSAAYFCASSQSGGSYEQYFGPGTRLTVT.